This T cell receptor beta chain came from a study of blood T cell repertoires in COVID-19. This table comes from immunoSEQ multiplex PCR, and its TCRdb copy is limited to in-frame clones, with some not included. The table has under 200,000 clones, roughly 82% seen once. This clonotype originated in a man aged 50-60 years who had recovered from COVID-19. Material for sequencing was PBMCs or T cells enriched from blood (not recorded which).

The CDR3: CASRLERETNYGYTF. The CDR3 DNA reads TGTGCCAGCAGACTCGAACGGGAGACTAACTATGGCTACACCTTC. The V gene is TRBV27, the J gene TRBJ1-2; D gene ambiguous. Deletions cut 6 bases from V and 0 bases from J, with 14 bases between. The CDR3 is 15 amino acids. CDR1 is MNHEY, CDR2 SMNVEV, per germline (reference sequence).